This entry concerns a single T cell receptor beta chain. Its antigen is unidentified. These data come from a study of cytomegalovirus exposure and HLA in healthy donors. The study, taken as a whole, reports: According to an earlier analysis, most TCR beta V segments yielded productive rearrangements about 87% or about 30% of the time.

PCR amplification relied on 60 Vbeta primers (plus 13 Jbeta primers). Repertoires were generated with immunoSEQ multiplex PCR, while TCRdb's copy carries only in-frame clones and drops some. The profile covers around 120,000 clones, with 70% to 85% appearing a single time and 3.5% to 4.5% taken by the ten largest. Unrecorded for this donor was the CMV serostatus. The CDR3 is 14 amino acids. Germline values: CDR1 MDHEN, CDR2 SYDVKM. V was pared by 4 bases and J by 0 bases, with 9 bases between. Material for sequencing was PBMCs. The sequence was collected from a human donor in good health. The rearrangement joins TRBV28 to TRBJ1-1, with no clear D. The CDR3 sequence: CASSYRPVNTEAFF. The CDR3 DNA reads TGTGCCAGCAGTTACCGCCCGGTGAACACTGAAGCTTTCTTT.